This is a list of T cell receptor beta chains from one sample in a study of T-cell memory formation after mild COVID-19. TCRdb reprocessed the 5' RACE reads with MiXCR, giving one entry per CDR3 protein. The sample contains nearly 250,000 distinct CDR3 sequences, just over 15% of which appear only once. The sequenced material came from PBMCs or a T cell subset sorted from them (not recorded which). These receptors all stem from an adult woman who had mild COVID-19 (a few samples of this study predate the infection). Cell type and time point are not known. The CDR3 runs from the conserved cysteine through the conserved F or W. Fields, in order: D gene, J gene, clone size, V gene, CDR3 protein, CDR3 DNA. The D gene is left open where the match is weak. Clone size is given for some rows only: seen once, a few or many times, or a class if the clone is expanded.

.	TRBJ1-5	few	TRBV20-1	CSAHSGPNQPQHF	TGCAGCGCCCATTCGGGGCCCAATCAGCCCCAGCATTTT
.	TRBJ1-2	.	TRBV6-2/TRBV6-3	CASAGDPSYGYTF	TGTGCCAGCGCGGGGGACCCCAGCTATGGCTACACCTTC
.	TRBJ2-3	.	TRBV7-2	CASSFNGFTDTQYF	TGTGCCAGCAGCTTCAATGGGTTCACAGATACGCAGTATTTT
TRBD2	TRBJ2-1	.	TRBV2	CASSEVGRGLAGGYEQFF	TGTGCCAGCAGTGAAGTAGGACGAGGACTAGCGGGAGGCTATGAGCAGTTCTTC
.	TRBJ2-5	.	TRBV10-3	CAISEAETQYF	TGTGCCATCAGTGAGGCAGAGACCCAGTACTTC
TRBD1	TRBJ2-1	.	TRBV24-1	CATSQVDQGAREQFF	TGTGCCACCAGCCAAGTCGACCAGGGGGCACGGGAGCAGTTCTTC
.	TRBJ2-7	few	TRBV27	CASSRDLNSYEQYF	TGTGCCAGCAGCCGGGACTTAAACTCCTACGAGCAGTACTTC
TRBD1	TRBJ2-1	few	TRBV11-3	CASSTSGTGAYNEQFF	TGTGCCAGCAGTACCTCCGGGACAGGGGCCTACAATGAGCAGTTCTTC
TRBD1	TRBJ1-1	.	TRBV29-1	CSGWDRTTEAFF	TGCAGCGGGTGGGACAGGACAACTGAAGCTTTCTTT
.	TRBJ1-2	.	TRBV6-2/TRBV6-3	CASTRHGQLGGYTF	TGTGCCAGCACAAGACATGGGCAGTTGGGCGGCTACACCTTC
.	TRBJ2-3	many	TRBV18	CASSPFTDTQYF	TGTGCCAGCAGCCCCTTCACAGATACGCAGTATTTT
.	TRBJ1-1	few	TRBV5-1	CASWGETPNTEAFF	TGCGCCAGCTGGGGGGAGACACCGAACACTGAAGCTTTCTTT
.	TRBJ1-1	.	TRBV6-4	CASSDSENTEAFF	TGTGCCAGCAGTGACAGCGAAAACACTGAAGCTTTCTTT
.	TRBJ1-1	many	TRBV6-6	CASSPNRAPNTEAFF	TGTGCCAGCAGCCCTAACAGGGCTCCGAACACTGAAGCTTTCTTT
TRBD1	TRBJ2-7	many	TRBV12-3/TRBV12-4	CASSKRGQNYEQYF	TGTGCCAGCAGCAAAAGGGGACAGAACTACGAGCAGTACTTC
.	TRBJ1-1	.	TRBV29-1	CSALTRANTEAFF	TGCAGCGCCCTAACGCGGGCGAACACTGAAGCTTTCTTT
TRBD2	TRBJ2-5	many	TRBV3-1	CASSQDATSASQETQYF	TGTGCCAGCAGCCAAGATGCGACTAGCGCAAGCCAAGAGACCCAGTACTTC
TRBD1	TRBJ2-7	few	TRBV9	CASSVFSGGSLYEQYF	TGTGCCAGCAGCGTTTTCTCAGGGGGCTCCCTTTACGAGCAGTACTTC
.	TRBJ2-7	.	TRBV7-9	CASSPPGGREQYF	TGTGCCAGCAGCCCCCCCGGGGGTCGCGAGCAGTACTTC
TRBD1	TRBJ1-1	few	TRBV25-1	CASSEGWDRPKAFF	TGTGCCAGCAGTGAAGGATGGGACAGGCCCAAAGCTTTCTTT
.	TRBJ1-2	.	TRBV30	CAWGGYTF	TGTGCCTGGGGTGGCTACACCTTC
TRBD2	TRBJ2-1	.	TRBV7-3	CASSARTRRDEQFF	TGTGCCAGCAGCGCCCGGACTAGAAGGGATGAGCAGTTCTTC
.	TRBJ1-5	.	TRBV6-5	CASSKQGTQPQHF	TGTGCCAGCAGTAAACAGGGTACGCAGCCCCAGCATTTT
TRBD1	TRBJ2-7	.	TRBV7-6	CASSQQTGGYEQYF	TGTGCCAGCAGCCAGCAGACAGGGGGCTACGAGCAGTACTTC
.	TRBJ2-7	few	TRBV5-1	CASSSGSFYEQYF	TGCGCCAGCAGCTCGGGAAGTTTCTACGAGCAGTACTTC
.	TRBJ2-7	few	TRBV12-3/TRBV12-4	CASSFSGSYEQYF	TGTGCCAGCAGTTTTTCCGGCTCCTACGAGCAGTACTTC
.	TRBJ2-2	.	TRBV3-1	CASSQEAVPAGELFF	TGTGCCAGCAGCCAAGAAGCCGTTCCGGCCGGGGAGCTGTTTTTT
.	TRBJ1-6	few	TRBV12-3/TRBV12-4	CASSLGSNSPLHF	TGTGCCAGCAGTTTGGGCAGTAATTCACCCCTCCACTTT
TRBD1	TRBJ1-5	once	TRBV12-3/TRBV12-4	CASRNGQGKNQPQHF	TGTGCCAGCAGAAACGGACAGGGGAAAAATCAGCCCCAGCATTTT
TRBD2	TRBJ2-1	few	TRBV12-3/TRBV12-4	CASRAGLAGRDEQFF	TGTGCCAGCAGAGCGGGACTAGCGGGGAGGGATGAGCAGTTCTTC
.	TRBJ2-7	few	TRBV7-9	CASSIIYEQYF	TGTGCCAGCAGCATAATCTACGAGCAGTACTTC
TRBD2	TRBJ2-1	few	TRBV7-2	CASSLEASGSREQFF	TGTGCCAGCAGCTTAGAGGCTAGCGGGAGTCGTGAGCAGTTCTTC
TRBD2	TRBJ2-1	many	TRBV5-1	CASSMGLAGGPRNEQFF	TGCGCCAGCAGCATGGGACTAGCGGGAGGGCCAAGAAATGAGCAGTTCTTC
.	TRBJ2-1	.	TRBV3-1	CASSLQSTGLNEQFF	TGTGCCAGCAGCCTCCAATCAACAGGGCTCAATGAGCAGTTCTTC
TRBD1	TRBJ2-2	.	TRBV5-1	CASSPTGGVQAGELFF	TGCGCCAGCAGCCCGACAGGGGGCGTACAAGCCGGGGAGCTGTTTTTT
TRBD2	TRBJ2-3	.	TRBV4-2	CASSQGNSGSYTDTQYF	TGTGCCAGCAGCCAAGGCAATAGCGGGTCTTACACAGATACGCAGTATTTT
.	TRBJ1-6	.	TRBV27	CASSLNAPGESSYNSPLHF	TGTGCCAGCAGTTTAAACGCTCCCGGGGAGAGCTCCTATAATTCACCCCTCCACTTT
.	TRBJ2-7	few	TRBV2	CASSGDFYEQYF	TGTGCCAGCAGTGGGGACTTCTACGAGCAGTACTTC
.	TRBJ2-2	few	TRBV9	CASSVDPGVVTGELFF	TGTGCCAGCAGCGTAGATCCGGGGGTGGTCACCGGGGAGCTGTTTTTT
.	TRBJ1-2	.	TRBV5-1	CASSPPSGPSYGYTF	TGCGCCAGCAGCCCGCCATCTGGACCCTCGTATGGCTACACCTTC
.	TRBJ2-5	.	TRBV20-1	CSARDLIAVETQYF	TGCAGTGCTAGAGATCTGATAGCGGTAGAGACCCAGTACTTC
.	TRBJ1-5	.	TRBV5-1	CASSVDPNQPQHF	TGCGCCAGCAGCGTAGACCCCAATCAGCCCCAGCATTTT
.	TRBJ1-2	few	TRBV4-2	CASSQDSRRGMVGGYTF	TGTGCCAGCAGCCAAGATTCCCGGCGGGGGATGGTGGGTGGCTACACCTTC
TRBD1	TRBJ1-5	few	TRBV5-1	CACQAGGNQPQHF	TGCGCCTGCCAGGCAGGGGGAAATCAGCCCCAGCATTTT
.	TRBJ2-1	few	TRBV12-5	CASGGSSSYNEQFF	TGTGCTAGTGGGGGGTCCAGCTCCTACAATGAGCAGTTCTTC
.	TRBJ2-1	few	TRBV5-1	CASSLGALTRNEQFF	TGCGCCAGCAGCTTGGGGGCCCTCACTAGAAATGAGCAGTTCTTC
TRBD2	TRBJ2-4	many	TRBV7-9	CASSFGLAGTADIQYF	TGTGCCAGCAGCTTCGGACTAGCGGGGACTGCAGACATTCAGTACTTC
.	TRBJ2-3	many	TRBV12-3/TRBV12-4	CASSFQRGTDTQYF	TGTGCCAGCAGTTTTCAGCGGGGCACAGATACGCAGTATTTT
.	TRBJ2-2	few	TRBV2	CASTPGVYTGELFF	TGTGCCAGCACCCCGGGGGTATATACCGGGGAGCTGTTTTTT
.	TRBJ1-2	few	TRBV10-3	CAISARAEGGGYTF	TGTGCCATCAGTGCCAGGGCCGAGGGTGGTGGCTACACCTTC
.	TRBJ1-1	.	TRBV14	CASSPRQITEAFF	TGTGCCAGCAGCCCGCGACAGATCACTGAAGCTTTCTTT
.	TRBJ2-7	many	TRBV5-5	CASSLANRPPYEQYF	TGTGCCAGCAGCTTGGCGAACAGGCCCCCCTACGAGCAGTACTTC
TRBD1	TRBJ1-5	.	TRBV12-3/TRBV12-4	CASSFTAGGSQPQHF	TGTGCCAGCAGTTTTACCGCAGGGGGCTCCCAGCCCCAGCATTTT